This T cell receptor beta chain was documented in a study of shared clonotypes between healthy human individuals. Profiling relied on immunoSEQ multiplex PCR, and the TCRdb table lists in-frame clones only, not all of them. This table has about 520,000 clones, about 72% appearing once. Germline-derived CDR1 and CDR2 are SQVTM and ANQGSEA. The CDR3 length is 14 residues. V trimming: 6 bases; J trimming: 0 bases; junction bases outside the gene matches: 1. The genes are TRBV29-1 and TRBJ2-1, with 11 nucleotides matching TRBD2. Material: PBMCs. This receptor was obtained from a woman in her 40s in good health. Some clones in this sample may be carry-over from other donors' samples. This CDR3 reads CSVTSGSSYNEQFF. Written as DNA, the CDR3 is TGCAGCGTCACTAGCGGGAGCTCCTACAATGAGCAGTTCTTC.